This is a list of T cell receptor beta chains from one sample in a study of cytomegalovirus exposure and HLA in healthy donors. Method: immunoSEQ multiplex PCR; TCRdb's copy keeps in-frame clones and lacks some. This sample carries 60,000 to 90,000 clones, 70% of them seen once, and the ten largest clones take around 9.7%. Specimen: PBMCs. The receptors come from a woman in her forties or fifties in good health and CMV-seropositive. Both conserved end residues are trimmed from each CDR3. The order of the fields is V gene, J gene, CDR3 protein.

V: TRBV7-2; J: TRBJ2-5; CDR3: ASSLRAGGPGETQY
V: TRBV28; J: TRBJ2-3; CDR3: ASSHSVTGSLSDTQY
V: TRBV6-1; J: TRBJ2-7; CDR3: ASSGLDRGVAEQY
V: TRBV7-9; J: TRBJ1-6; CDR3: ASSADTRSSPLH
V: TRBV30; J: TRBJ1-4; CDR3: AWQREGTNEKLF
V: TRBV7-2; J: TRBJ2-1; CDR3: ASSAGQGGYNEQF
V: TRBV6-1; J: TRBJ1-6; CDR3: ASREQGGNSPLH
V: TRBV19; J: TRBJ1-4; CDR3: ASSLSGRLATNEKLF
V: TRBV23-1; J: TRBJ2-7; CDR3: ASSHGQAVSYEQY
V: TRBV5-1; J: TRBJ2-3; CDR3: ASSLRTSGSGEDTQY
V: TRBV6-5; J: TRBJ1-1; CDR3: ASTPKRGSTEAF
V: TRBV18; J: TRBJ2-7; CDR3: ASSPRSYEQY
V: TRBV4-1; J: TRBJ2-5; CDR3: ASSQDRIHRGQETQY
V: TRBV19; J: TRBJ2-2; CDR3: ASRIQGTGELF
V: TRBV4-3; J: TRBJ1-2; CDR3: ASSPIGDREVLSGYT
V: TRBV7-9; J: TRBJ1-1; CDR3: SSSPSGQGNTEAF
V: TRBV6-5; J: TRBJ1-2; CDR3: ASSKSGGGYT
V: TRBV27; J: TRBJ1-2; CDR3: ASSLAGSGGAPNYGYT
V: TRBV28; J: TRBJ1-5; CDR3: ASSLRQPQH
V: TRBV18; J: TRBJ1-2; CDR3: ASSPGDRAGRGYT
V: TRBV2; J: TRBJ2-4; CDR3: ASTIGQGGFNIQY
V: TRBV27; J: TRBJ2-7; CDR3: ASSSGVEQY
V: TRBV7-8; J: TRBJ1-2; CDR3: ASSLNPTGGYGYT
V: TRBV4-2; J: TRBJ2-3; CDR3: ASTKNSLGTDTQY
V: TRBV5-4; J: TRBJ1-2; CDR3: ASSRDTSYGYT
V: TRBV6-1; J: TRBJ1-5; CDR3: ASRGQGFNQPQH
V: TRBV9; J: TRBJ2-7; CDR3: ASSVLVGDTYEQY
V: TRBV5-4; J: TRBJ2-1; CDR3: ASSLSQGDYNEQF
V: TRBV6-5; J: TRBJ2-2; CDR3: ASSYYQGANTGELF
V: TRBV4-3; J: TRBJ1-2; CDR3: ASSQGSGAYGYT
V: TRBV5-1; J: TRBJ1-4; CDR3: ASSHRTATNEKLF
V: TRBV6-6; J: TRBJ1-5; CDR3: ASSPIKTGGSQPQH
V: TRBV10-1; J: TRBJ2-7; CDR3: ASSEGGQSGEQY
V: TRBV28; J: TRBJ1-2; CDR3: ASRNRDRVYGYT
V: TRBV19; J: TRBJ1-4; CDR3: ASRELGQTFEKLF
V: TRBV27; J: TRBJ2-3; CDR3: ASSLGALVSTDTQY
V: TRBV6-6; J: TRBJ2-3; CDR3: ASSYQGPNTQY
V: TRBV10-3; J: TRBJ1-1; CDR3: AIRKDRKGGEAF
V: TRBV18; J: TRBJ2-3; CDR3: ASSGGGTDTQY
V: TRBV4-1; J: TRBJ2-5; CDR3: ASSQDRRGVSQETQY
V: TRBV19; J: TRBJ2-2; CDR3: ASQEENTGELF
V: TRBV10-3; J: TRBJ1-1; CDR3: AISESIRGEGTEAF
V: TRBV5-1; J: TRBJ1-2; CDR3: ASSWGQGAAYGYT
V: TRBV10-2; J: TRBJ1-1; CDR3: ASRLRQGATEAF
V: TRBV19; J: TRBJ1-4; CDR3: ASSTSGTANEKLF